This is a list of T cell receptor beta chains from one sample in a study of T cells after yellow fever vaccination. TCRdb reprocessed the 5' RACE reads with MiXCR, giving one entry per CDR3 protein. The sample holds more than 300,000 distinct CDR3 sequences, about 10% seen once. Sequencing was performed on CD4+ T cells sorted from PBMCs, taken 45 days after the yellow fever booster vaccination. All receptors come from a man aged 18-30 years who received the YFV17D yellow fever vaccine. CDR3s include the opening cysteine and the closing phenylalanine or tryptophan. A D gene is named only where the DNA matches it firmly. Only some rows state a clone size, as once, few, many or a class for expanded clones.

>TRBV20-1|TRBJ2-1|TRBD2|many
CSTLSGGARREQFF
TGCAGTACCCTTAGCGGGGGGGCCAGAAGAGAGCAGTTCTTC
>TRBV6-6|TRBJ1-1|-|few
CASSYLDSEAFF
TGTGCCAGCAGTTACTTGGACAGTGAAGCTTTCTTT
>TRBV27|TRBJ2-6|-|once
CASSLWGSSGANVLTF
TGTGCCAGCAGTTTATGGGGCAGCTCTGGGGCCAACGTCCTGACTTTC
>TRBV5-1|TRBJ2-5|-|-
CASSFLRGWRETQYF
TGCGCCAGCAGCTTTCTTCGGGGCTGGCGGGAGACCCAGTACTTC
>TRBV6-5|TRBJ1-5|-|-
CASRLTGYSNQPQHF
TGTGCCAGCAGGCTGACAGGTTATAGCAATCAGCCCCAGCATTTT
>TRBV6-5|TRBJ2-4|-|few
CASKAGTPTKNIQYF
TGTGCCAGCAAAGCCGGGACACCAACCAAAAACATTCAGTACTTC
>TRBV27|TRBJ2-1|TRBD2|-
CASSGSGGTYNEQFF
TGTGCCAGCAGTGGAAGCGGGGGGACCTACAATGAGCAGTTCTTC
>TRBV4-2|TRBJ1-4|-|-
CASSQDAGPYEKLFF
TGTGCCAGCAGCCAAGATGCAGGCCCATATGAAAAACTGTTTTTT
>TRBV29-1|TRBJ1-4|TRBD1|-
CSAGTGNEKLFF
TGCAGCGCCGGGACAGGGAATGAAAAACTGTTTTTT
>TRBV2|TRBJ2-1|TRBD2|few
CAGTSGVYNEQFF
TGTGCCGGGACTAGCGGAGTCTACAATGAGCAGTTCTTC
>TRBV7-9|TRBJ2-3|-|many
CASSSRTVTDTQYF
TGTGCCAGCAGCTCCCGGACAGTCACAGATACGCAGTATTTT
>TRBV10-3|TRBJ2-1|TRBD2|few
CAISKMAGGLNEQFF
TGTGCCATCAGCAAAATGGCGGGGGGGCTCAATGAGCAGTTCTTC
>TRBV6-5|TRBJ2-4|TRBD2|-
CASSYSRAGEAKNIQYF
TGTGCCAGCAGTTACTCGAGGGCGGGGGAAGCCAAAAACATTCAGTACTTC
>TRBV7-9|TRBJ2-5|TRBD1|many
CASSAYRGSETQYF
TGTGCCAGCAGCGCCTACAGGGGGAGTGAGACCCAGTACTTC
>TRBV6-9|TRBJ1-1|-|many
CASIAQGLDTEAFF
TGTGCCAGCATCGCACAGGGACTAGACACTGAAGCTTTCTTT
>TRBV7-9|TRBJ1-2|-|-
CASSLGTATF
TGTGCCAGCAGCTTGGGAACGGCCACCTTC
>TRBV6-1|TRBJ2-3|-|few
CARGRGGYTDTQYF
TGTGCCAGGGGGAGGGGGGGATACACAGATACGCAGTATTTT
>TRBV5-6|TRBJ2-3|TRBD2|many
CASSLLTSGTDTQYF
TGTGCCAGCAGCTTGCTAACTAGCGGCACAGATACGCAGTATTTT
>TRBV7-2|TRBJ2-3|-|-
CASSLGPGSDTQYF
TGTGCCAGCAGCTTAGGCCCGGGGTCAGATACGCAGTATTTT
>TRBV24-1|TRBJ2-1|-|-
CATSDGSLSYVEQFF
TGTGCCACCAGTGACGGGTCTCTGTCCTACGTTGAGCAGTTCTTC
>TRBV29-1|TRBJ2-5|-|few
CSVERNQETQYF
TGCAGCGTTGAAAGGAACCAAGAGACCCAGTACTTC
>TRBV27|TRBJ2-4|-|many
CASSLWLTLAKNIQYF
TGTGCCAGCAGTTTGTGGCTTACCTTAGCCAAAAACATTCAGTACTTC
>TRBV4-1|TRBJ1-5|-|-
CASSPEGRTWQPQHF
TGCGCCAGCAGCCCGGAGGGCCGGACATGGCAGCCCCAGCATTTT
>TRBV7-2|TRBJ2-6|-|few
CASSLFNSGANVLTF
TGTGCCAGCAGCTTGTTCAACTCTGGGGCCAACGTCCTGACTTTC
>TRBV7-2|TRBJ2-1|TRBD2|many
CASSLVGRGLSSYNEQFF
TGTGCCAGCAGCTTAGTAGGGAGGGGTCTTAGCTCCTACAATGAGCAGTTCTTC
>TRBV4-1|TRBJ1-3|-|-
CARKSGLSSGNTIYF
TGCGCCAGAAAATCCGGGCTCAGCTCTGGAAACACCATATATTTT
>TRBV19|TRBJ2-6|-|few
CASRINPGSGANVLTF
TGTGCCAGCCGAATCAACCCAGGGTCTGGGGCCAACGTCCTGACTTTC
>TRBV14|TRBJ1-3|-|-
CASSHPAGSSGNTIYF
TGTGCCAGCAGCCATCCGGCAGGGAGCTCTGGAAACACCATATATTTT
>TRBV12-3/TRBV12-4|TRBJ2-1|-|few
CASQRHYNEQFF
TGTGCCAGCCAACGGCACTACAATGAGCAGTTCTTC
>TRBV10-3|TRBJ1-4|TRBD1|many
CAISDRAKEKLFF
TGTGCCATCAGCGACAGGGCTAAAGAAAAACTGTTTTTT
>TRBV19|TRBJ2-2|TRBD2|-
CAAGLAGSGELFF
TGTGCCGCCGGACTAGCGGGCTCCGGGGAGCTGTTTTTT
>TRBV19|TRBJ1-1|-|-
CASSIPFGANTEAFF
TGTGCCAGTAGTATCCCATTTGGGGCGAACACTGAAGCTTTCTTT
>TRBV7-2|TRBJ1-6|-|many
CASSLEGNSPLHF
TGTGCCAGCAGCTTGGAGGGGAATTCACCCCTCCACTTT
>TRBV11-2|TRBJ2-3|TRBD2|many
CASSGGLATDTQYF
TGTGCCAGCAGCGGCGGACTAGCAACAGATACGCAGTATTTT
>TRBV7-7|TRBJ2-7|TRBD1|-
CASSLGAGQGAYEQYF
TGTGCCAGCAGCTTAGGTGCCGGACAGGGGGCCTACGAGCAGTACTTC
>TRBV20-1|TRBJ2-1|-|few
CSAIDSSYNEQFF
TGCAGTGCTATAGATAGCTCCTACAATGAGCAGTTCTTC
>TRBV7-3|TRBJ2-3|TRBD1|-
CASSGWTGGTDTQYF
TGTGCCAGCAGCGGATGGACAGGGGGCACAGATACGCAGTATTTT
>TRBV5-4|TRBJ1-1|-|-
CASSSKVTGNTEAFF
TGTGCCAGCAGCTCCAAGGTTACGGGGAACACTGAAGCTTTCTTT
>TRBV5-1|TRBJ2-1|TRBD2|-
CASKLGIAGGVEEQFF
TGCGCCAGCAAGCTCGGAATAGCGGGGGGTGTTGAGGAGCAGTTCTTC
>TRBV25-1|TRBJ1-4|-|-
CASSESTPNEKLFF
TGTGCCAGCAGTGAATCCACCCCGAATGAAAAACTGTTTTTT